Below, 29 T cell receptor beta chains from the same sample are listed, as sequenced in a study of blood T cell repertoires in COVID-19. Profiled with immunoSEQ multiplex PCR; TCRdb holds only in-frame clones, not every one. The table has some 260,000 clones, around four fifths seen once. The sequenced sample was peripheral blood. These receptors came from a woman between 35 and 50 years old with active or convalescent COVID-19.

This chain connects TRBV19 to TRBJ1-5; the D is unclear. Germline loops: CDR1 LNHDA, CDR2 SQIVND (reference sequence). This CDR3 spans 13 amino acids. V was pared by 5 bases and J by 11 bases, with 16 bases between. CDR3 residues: CASSAGPLGAQHF. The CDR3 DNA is TGTGCCAGTAGTGCCGGTCCCCTCGGGGCCCAGCATTTT. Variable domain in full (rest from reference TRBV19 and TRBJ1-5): DGGITQSPKYLFRKEGQNVTLSCEQNLNHDAMYWYRQDPGQGLRLIYYSQIVNDFQKGDIAEGYSVSREKKESFPLTVTSAQKNPTAFYLCASSAGPLGAQHFGDGTRLSIL.

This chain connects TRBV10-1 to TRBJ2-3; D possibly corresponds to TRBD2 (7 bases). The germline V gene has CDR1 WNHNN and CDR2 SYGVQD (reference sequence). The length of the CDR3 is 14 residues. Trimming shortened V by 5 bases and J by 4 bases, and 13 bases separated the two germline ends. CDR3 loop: CASSNAGAPDTQYF. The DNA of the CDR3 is TGCGCCAGCAGTAACGCGGGGGCCCCAGATACGCAGTATTTT.

As DNA, the CDR3 is TGCAGCGGGAAAGTGGGGGGGGCTAGCACAGATACGCAGTATTTT. Protein sequence: CSGKVGGASTDTQYF. The chain links TRBV29-1 to TRBJ2-3; D may be TRBD2 (7 bases). Germline CDR1 and CDR2: SQVTM and ANQGSEA. The CDR3 length is 15 residues. Trimming shortened V by 7 bases and J by 0 bases, and 17 bases separated the two germline ends.

The CDR3 nucleotides read TGTGCCCGGGATTTAGGACAGGAGACCGGGGAGCTGTTTTTT. It specifies CARDLGQETGELFF. V is TRBV30 and J is TRBJ2-2; 7 positions match TRBD1. This CDR3 is 14 amino acids long. Unmatched junction bases numbered 11, after V lost 8 bases and J lost 5 bases. Germline V CDR1 and CDR2: GTSNPN, SVGIG (reference sequence). Full variable domain (remainder filled in from reference TRBV30 and TRBJ2-2): SQTIHQWPATLVQPVGSPLSLECTVEGTSNPNLYWYRQAAGRGLQLLFYSVGIGQISSEVPQNLSASRPQDRQFILSSKKLLLSDSGFYLCARDLGQETGELFFGEGSRLTVL.

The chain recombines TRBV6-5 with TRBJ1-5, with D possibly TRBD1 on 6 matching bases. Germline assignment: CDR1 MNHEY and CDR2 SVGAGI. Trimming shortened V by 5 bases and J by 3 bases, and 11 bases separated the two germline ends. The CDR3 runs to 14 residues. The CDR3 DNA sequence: TGTGCCAGCAGTCAGGGGAGAGACAATCAGCCCCAGCATTTT. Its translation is CASSQGRDNQPQHF.

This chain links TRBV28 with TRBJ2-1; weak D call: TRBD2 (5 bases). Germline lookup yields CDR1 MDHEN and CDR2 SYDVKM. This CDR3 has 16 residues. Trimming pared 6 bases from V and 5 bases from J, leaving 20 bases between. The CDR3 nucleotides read TGTGCCAGCAGCCAGGCAGCGGTGAATCTTCACAATGAGCAGTTCTTC. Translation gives CASSQAAVNLHNEQFF.

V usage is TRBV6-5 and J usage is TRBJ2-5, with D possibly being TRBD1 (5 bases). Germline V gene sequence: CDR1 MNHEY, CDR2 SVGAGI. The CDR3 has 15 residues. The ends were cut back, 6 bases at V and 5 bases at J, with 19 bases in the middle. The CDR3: CASSHRALQAETQYF. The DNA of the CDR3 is TGTGCCAGCAGCCACCGCGCCTTACAGGCGGAGACCCAGTACTTC.

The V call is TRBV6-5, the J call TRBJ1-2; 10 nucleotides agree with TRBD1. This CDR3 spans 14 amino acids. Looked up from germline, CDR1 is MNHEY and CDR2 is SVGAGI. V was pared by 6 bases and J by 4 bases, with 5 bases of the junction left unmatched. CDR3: CASSDRGRSYGYTF. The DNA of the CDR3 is TGTGCCAGCAGCGACAGGGGGCGCAGCTATGGCTACACCTTC.

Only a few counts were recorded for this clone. The DNA of the CDR3 is TGTGCCAGTAGTATCCCAATGGGACAGGGGTCCTATGGCTACACCTTC. It specifies CASSIPMGQGSYGYTF. The chain combines TRBV19 with TRBJ1-2; 10 bases fit TRBD1. Germline V gene lookup returns CDR1 LNHDA and CDR2 SQIVND (reference sequence). There are 16 residues in the CDR3. Trimming removed 3 bases from V and 4 bases from J; junction bases left unmatched: 8.

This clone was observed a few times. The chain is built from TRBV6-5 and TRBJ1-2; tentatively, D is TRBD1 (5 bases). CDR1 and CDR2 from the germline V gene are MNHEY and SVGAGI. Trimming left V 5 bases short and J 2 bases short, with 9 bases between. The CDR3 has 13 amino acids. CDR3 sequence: CASSPRGNYGYTF. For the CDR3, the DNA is TGTGCCAGCAGTCCCCGGGGGAACTATGGCTACACCTTC.

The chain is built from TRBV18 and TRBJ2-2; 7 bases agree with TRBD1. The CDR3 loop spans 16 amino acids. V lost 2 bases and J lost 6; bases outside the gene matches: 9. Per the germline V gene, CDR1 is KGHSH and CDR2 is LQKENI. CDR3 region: CASSPLTGNVAGELFF. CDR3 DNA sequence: TGTGCCAGCTCACCATTGACAGGGAACGTCGCCGGGGAGCTGTTTTTT.

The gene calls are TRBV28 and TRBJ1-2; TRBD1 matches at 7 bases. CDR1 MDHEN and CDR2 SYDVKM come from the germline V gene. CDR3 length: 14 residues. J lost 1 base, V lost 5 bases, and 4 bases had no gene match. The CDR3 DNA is TGTGCCAGCAGTCATTGGGACAGTAACTATGGCTACACCTTC. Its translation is CASSHWDSNYGYTF.

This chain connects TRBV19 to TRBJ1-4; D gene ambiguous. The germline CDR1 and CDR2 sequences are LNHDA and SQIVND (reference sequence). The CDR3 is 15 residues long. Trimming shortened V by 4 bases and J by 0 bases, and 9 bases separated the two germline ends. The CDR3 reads CASSRSHSTNEKLFF. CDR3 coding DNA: TGTGCCAGTAGTAGGAGCCACTCAACTAATGAAAAACTGTTTTTT.

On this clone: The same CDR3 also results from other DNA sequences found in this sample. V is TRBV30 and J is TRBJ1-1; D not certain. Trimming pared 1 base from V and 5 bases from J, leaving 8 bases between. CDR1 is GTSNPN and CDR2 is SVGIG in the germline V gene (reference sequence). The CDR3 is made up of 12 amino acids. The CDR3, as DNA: TGTGCCTGGAGTGCGGGTGGGACTGAAGCTTTCTTT. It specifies CAWSAGGTEAFF.

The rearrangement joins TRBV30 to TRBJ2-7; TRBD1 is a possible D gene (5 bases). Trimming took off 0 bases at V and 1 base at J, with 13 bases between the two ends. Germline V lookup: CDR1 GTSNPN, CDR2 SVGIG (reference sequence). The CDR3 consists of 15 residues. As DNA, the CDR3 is TGTGCCTGGAGTGTAGGGCAGGGTTTTTCCTACGAGCAGTACTTC. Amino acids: CAWSVGQGFSYEQYF.

In nucleotides, the CDR3 is TGTGCCAGCAGCCTCACAAAACCGGGACAGCGAGCTTTCTTT. It is translated as CASSLTKPGQRAFF. V is TRBV7-9 and J is TRBJ1-1; 7 bases are shared with TRBD1. The V and J ends lost 5 bases and 10 bases, in that order; junction bases with no gene match: 13. There are 14 residues in the CDR3. Germline values: CDR1 SEHNR, CDR2 FQNEAQ (reference sequence). The entire variable domain, with the rest obtained from reference TRBV7-9 and TRBJ1-1, is as follows: DTGVSQNPRHKITKRGQNVTFRCDPISEHNRLYWYRQTLGQGPEFLTYFQNEAQLEKSRLLSDRFSAERPKGSFSTLEIQRTEQGDSAMYLCASSLTKPGQRAFFGQGTRLTVV.

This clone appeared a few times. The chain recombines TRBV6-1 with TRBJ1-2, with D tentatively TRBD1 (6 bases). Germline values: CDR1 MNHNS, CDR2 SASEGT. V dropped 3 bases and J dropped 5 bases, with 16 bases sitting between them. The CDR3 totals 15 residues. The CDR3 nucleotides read TGTGCCAGCAGTGAGATGGGGGGGCTATGGTATGGCTACACCTTC. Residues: CASSEMGGLWYGYTF.

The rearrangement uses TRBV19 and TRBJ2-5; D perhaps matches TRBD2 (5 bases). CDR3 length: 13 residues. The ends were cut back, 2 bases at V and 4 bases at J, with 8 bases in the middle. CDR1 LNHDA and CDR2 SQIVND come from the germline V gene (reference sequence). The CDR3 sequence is CASSINRGETQYF. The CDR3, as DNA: TGTGCCAGTAGTATAAATCGGGGAGAGACCCAGTACTTC.

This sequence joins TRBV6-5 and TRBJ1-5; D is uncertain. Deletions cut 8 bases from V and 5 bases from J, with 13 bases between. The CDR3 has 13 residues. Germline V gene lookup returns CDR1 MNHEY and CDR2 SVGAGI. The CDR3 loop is CASSWASYQPQHF. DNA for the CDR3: TGTGCCAGCTCTTGGGCATCATATCAGCCCCAGCATTTT.

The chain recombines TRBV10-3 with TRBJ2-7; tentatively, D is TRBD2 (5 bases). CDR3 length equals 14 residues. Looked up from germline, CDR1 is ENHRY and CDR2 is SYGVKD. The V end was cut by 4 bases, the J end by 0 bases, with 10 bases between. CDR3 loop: CAISGGSVSYEQYF. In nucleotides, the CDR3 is TGTGCCATCAGTGGGGGTAGCGTCTCCTACGAGCAGTACTTC.

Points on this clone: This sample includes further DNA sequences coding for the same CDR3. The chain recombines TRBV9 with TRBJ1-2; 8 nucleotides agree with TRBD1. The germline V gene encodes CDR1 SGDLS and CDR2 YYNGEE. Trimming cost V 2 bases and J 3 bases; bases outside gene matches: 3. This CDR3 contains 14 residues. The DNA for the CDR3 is TGTGCCAGCAGCGTTGGACAGGGCGACTATGGCTACACCTTC. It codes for CASSVGQGDYGYTF.

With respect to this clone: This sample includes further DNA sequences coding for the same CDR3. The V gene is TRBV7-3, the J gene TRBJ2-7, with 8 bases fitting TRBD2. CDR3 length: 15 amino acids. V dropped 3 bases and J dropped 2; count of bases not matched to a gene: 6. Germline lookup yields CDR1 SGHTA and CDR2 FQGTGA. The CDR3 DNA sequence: TGTGCCAGCAGCTTTAGGGGCGGGGGGCCCTACGAGCAGTACTTC. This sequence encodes CASSFRGGGPYEQYF.

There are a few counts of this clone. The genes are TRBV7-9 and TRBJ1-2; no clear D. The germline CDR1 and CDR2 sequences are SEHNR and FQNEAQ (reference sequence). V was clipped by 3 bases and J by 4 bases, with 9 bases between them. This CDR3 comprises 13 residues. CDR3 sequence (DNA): TGTGCCAGCAGCTTGGACGGACTCTATGGCTACACCTTC. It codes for CASSLDGLYGYTF. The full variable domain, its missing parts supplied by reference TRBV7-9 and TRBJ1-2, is DTGVSQNPRHKITKRGQNVTFRCDPISEHNRLYWYRQTLGQGPEFLTYFQNEAQLEKSRLLSDRFSAERPKGSFSTLEIQRTEQGDSAMYLCASSLDGLYGYTFGSGTRLTVV.

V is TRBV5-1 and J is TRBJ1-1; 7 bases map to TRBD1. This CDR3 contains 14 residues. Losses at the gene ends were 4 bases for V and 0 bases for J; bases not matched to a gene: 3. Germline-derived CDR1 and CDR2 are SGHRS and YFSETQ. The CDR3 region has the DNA TGCGCCAGCAGCGGGGACAGACTGAACACTGAAGCTTTCTTT. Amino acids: CASSGDRLNTEAFF.

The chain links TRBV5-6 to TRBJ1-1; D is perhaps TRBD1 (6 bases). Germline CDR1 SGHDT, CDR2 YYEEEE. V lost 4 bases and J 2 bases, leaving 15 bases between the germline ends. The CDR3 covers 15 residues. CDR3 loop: CASSITGQPNTEAFF. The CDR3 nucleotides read TGTGCCAGCAGCATAACTGGACAGCCTAACACTGAAGCTTTCTTT.

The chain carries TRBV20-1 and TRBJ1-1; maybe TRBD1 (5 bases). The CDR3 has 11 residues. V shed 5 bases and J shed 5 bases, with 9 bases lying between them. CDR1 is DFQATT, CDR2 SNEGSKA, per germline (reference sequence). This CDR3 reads CSAYRRTEAFF. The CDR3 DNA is TGCAGTGCTTACAGGCGGACTGAAGCTTTCTTT.

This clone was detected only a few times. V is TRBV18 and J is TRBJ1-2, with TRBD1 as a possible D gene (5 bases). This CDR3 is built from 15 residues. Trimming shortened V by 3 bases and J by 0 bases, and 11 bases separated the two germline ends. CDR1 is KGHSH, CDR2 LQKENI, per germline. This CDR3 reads CASSPLGPSNYGYTF. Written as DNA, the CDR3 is TGTGCCAGCTCACCCCTGGGGCCGTCTAACTATGGCTACACCTTC.

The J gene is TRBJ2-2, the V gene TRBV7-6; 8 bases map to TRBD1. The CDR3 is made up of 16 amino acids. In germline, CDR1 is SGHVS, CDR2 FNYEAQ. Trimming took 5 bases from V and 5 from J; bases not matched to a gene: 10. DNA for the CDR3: TGTGCCAGCAGCGGCCGGACAGGGAAGACTACCGGGGAGCTGTTTTTT. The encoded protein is CASSGRTGKTTGELFF.

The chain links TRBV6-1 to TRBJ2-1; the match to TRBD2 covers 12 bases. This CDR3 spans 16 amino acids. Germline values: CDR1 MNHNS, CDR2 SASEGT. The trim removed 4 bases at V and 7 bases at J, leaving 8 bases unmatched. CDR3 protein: CASSGSRTSGANEQFF. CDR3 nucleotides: TGTGCCAGCAGTGGATCGAGGACTAGCGGGGCGAATGAGCAGTTCTTC.